This T cell receptor beta chain appears in the sequencing data of a study of T-cell reconstitution after alpha-beta-depleted transplantation in children. Notes on the study in general: After one year, T-cell counts and TCRbeta diversity mostly came from new T cells.

In regard to this clonotype: Its antigen is not identified.

A library of TCRbeta sequences, prepared with unique molecular identifiers, was generated. TCRdb reanalysed the PCR reads using MiXCR and keeps one entry per CDR3 protein. The repertoire holds 440,000 or so distinct CDR3 sequences, with around two fifths as singletons. V gave up 0 bases and J gave up 6 bases, with 10 bases separating them. The CDR3 is made up of 14 amino acids. Germline assignment: CDR1 MGHRA and CDR2 YSYEKL. The chain links TRBV4-1 to TRBJ2-3; D unresolved. The sequences come from PBMCs, collected before TCRalphabeta/CD19-depleted stem cell transplant. The source of this sequence is a girl aged 2-9 years with aplastic anemia, due to receive a stem cell transplant. The CDR3 coding sequence is TGCGCCAGCAGCCAAGATCCCTTTGGGGATACGCAGTATTTT. It yields the protein CASSQDPFGDTQYF.